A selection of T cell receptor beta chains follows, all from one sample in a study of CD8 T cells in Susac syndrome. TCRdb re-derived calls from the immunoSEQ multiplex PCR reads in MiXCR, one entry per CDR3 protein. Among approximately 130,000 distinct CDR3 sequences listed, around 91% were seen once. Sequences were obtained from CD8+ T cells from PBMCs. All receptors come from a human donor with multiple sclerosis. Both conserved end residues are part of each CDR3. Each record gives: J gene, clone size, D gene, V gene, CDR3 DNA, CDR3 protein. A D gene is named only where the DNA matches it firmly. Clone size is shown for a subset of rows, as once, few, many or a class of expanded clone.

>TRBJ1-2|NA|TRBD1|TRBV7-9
TGTGCCAGCAGCCCGACAGGGGCTGGCTATGGCTACACCTTC
CASSPTGAGYGYTF
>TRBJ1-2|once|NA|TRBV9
TGTGCCAGCAGCGTAGGGACGGTCCTAAACTATGGCTACACCTTC
CASSVGTVLNYGYTF
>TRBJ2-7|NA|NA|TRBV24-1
TGTGCCACCAGTGAGGCAGGGTTCTACGAGCAGTACTTC
CATSEAGFYEQYF
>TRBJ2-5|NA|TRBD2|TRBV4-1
TGCGCCAGCAGCCCGACTAGCGGGGTAGGAGAGACCCAGTACTTC
CASSPTSGVGETQYF
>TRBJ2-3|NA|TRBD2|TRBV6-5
TGTGCCAGCAGTTACTCGCTACTAGCGGGCACAGATACGCAGTATTTT
CASSYSLLAGTDTQYF
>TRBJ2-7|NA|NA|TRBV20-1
TGCAGTGCTAGAGATGAGAGACAGCCCTCCTACGAGCAGTACTTC
CSARDERQPSYEQYF
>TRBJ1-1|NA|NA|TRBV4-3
TGCGCCAGCAGCCATTTAGAGGGGACCACTGAAGCTTTCTTT
CASSHLEGTTEAFF
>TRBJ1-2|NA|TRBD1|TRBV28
TGTGCCAGCAGCCTTAAGACAGGGCTAAACTATGGCTACACCTTC
CASSLKTGLNYGYTF
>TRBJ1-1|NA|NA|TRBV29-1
TGCAGCGTTGAATCGCCAATTAGTCCGAACACTGAAGCTTTCTTT
CSVESPISPNTEAFF
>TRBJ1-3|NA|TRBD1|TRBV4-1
TGCGCCAGCAGCCAAGCGGACAGGGGGGGATTAAACACCATATATTTT
CASSQADRGGLNTIYF
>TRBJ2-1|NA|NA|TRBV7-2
TGTGCCAGCATCCCGGATGAGCAGTTCTTC
CASIPDEQFF
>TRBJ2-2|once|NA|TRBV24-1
TGTGCCACCAGTGATTTTTGGAGCGGGGAGCTGTTTTTT
CATSDFWSGELFF
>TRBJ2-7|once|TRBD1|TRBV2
TGTGCCAGCAGAAGATCCCCGTTCACAGGGGGCTACGAGCAGTACTTC
CASRRSPFTGGYEQYF
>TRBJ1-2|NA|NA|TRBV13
TGTGCCAGCAGCTCTTCCGGGGGAGGAAATGGCTACACCTTC
CASSSSGGGNGYTF
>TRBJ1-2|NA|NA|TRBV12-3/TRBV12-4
TGTGCCAGCAGTTGGGGGAACGGCTACACCTTC
CASSWGNGYTF
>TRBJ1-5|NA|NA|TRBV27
TGTGCCAGCAGTTTACCAGGGTCTGGTCAGCCCCAGCATTTT
CASSLPGSGQPQHF
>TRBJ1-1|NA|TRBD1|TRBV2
TGTGCCAGCGGAGAACAGGGGGCAAACGAAGCTTTCTTT
CASGEQGANEAFF
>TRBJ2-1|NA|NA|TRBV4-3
TGCGCCAGCAGCCAAGAATCCGGGTTGGCCGGTGAGCAGTTCTTC
CASSQESGLAGEQFF
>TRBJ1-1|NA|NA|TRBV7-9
TGTGCCAGCGAGGGGGGCATGAACACTGAAGCTTTCTTT
CASEGGMNTEAFF
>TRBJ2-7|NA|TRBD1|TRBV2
TGTGCCAGCAGTGGATTACAGGGGATCTCCTACGAGCAGTACTTC
CASSGLQGISYEQYF
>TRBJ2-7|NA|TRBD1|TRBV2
TGTGCCAGTATGGGACAGGACTACGAGCAGTACTTC
CASMGQDYEQYF
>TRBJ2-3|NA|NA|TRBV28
TGTGCCAGCAGTTTCCCCCTCTCATACGGGGGACCAGATACGCAGTATTTT
CASSFPLSYGGPDTQYF
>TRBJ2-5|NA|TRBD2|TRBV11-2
TGTGCCAGCAGCGGTACTAGCGGGGAACAAGAGACCCAGTACTTC
CASSGTSGEQETQYF
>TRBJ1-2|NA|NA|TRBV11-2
TGTGCCAGCAGCTTAGACGGGTATGGCTACACCTTC
CASSLDGYGYTF
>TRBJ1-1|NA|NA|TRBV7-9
TGTGCCAGCAGCTTAGACATGAACACTGAAGCTTTCTTT
CASSLDMNTEAFF
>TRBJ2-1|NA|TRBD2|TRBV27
TGTGCCAGCAGTTTAGCGGGACTAGCGTTTGAGCAGTTCTTC
CASSLAGLAFEQFF
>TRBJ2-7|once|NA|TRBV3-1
TGTGCCAGCAGCATACTACAGGGTATGACCTCCTACGAGCAGTACTTC
CASSILQGMTSYEQYF
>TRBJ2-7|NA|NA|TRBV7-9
TGTGCCAGCAGCTTCCTTTGGGGGACAAGAAACGAGCAGTACTTC
CASSFLWGTRNEQYF
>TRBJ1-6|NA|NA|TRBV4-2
TGTGCCAGCAGCCAAGTTCAGGGAGCATATAATTCACCCCTCCACTTT
CASSQVQGAYNSPLHF
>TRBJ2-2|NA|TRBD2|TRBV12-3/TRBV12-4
TGTGCCAGCAGTAGCGGGAATATGATCGGGGAGCTGTTTTTT
CASSSGNMIGELFF
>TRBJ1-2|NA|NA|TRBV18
TGTGCCAGCTCACCCGGTGGGCCTTATGGCTACACCTTC
CASSPGGPYGYTF
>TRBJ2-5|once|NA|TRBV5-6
TGTGCCAGCAGCTCCCCGGACGATGGAGAGACCCAGTACTTC
CASSSPDDGETQYF
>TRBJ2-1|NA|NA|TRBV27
TGTGCCAGCAGTCCTCTAAATCCGGGATCCTACAATGAGCAGTTCTTC
CASSPLNPGSYNEQFF
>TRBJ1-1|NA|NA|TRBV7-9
TGTGCCAGCAGCCCTCGCTCGACATGGGAAGCTGAAGCTTTCTTT
CASSPRSTWEAEAFF
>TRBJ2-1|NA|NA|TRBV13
TGTGCCAGCAGCTTCACCATTAATGAGCAGTTCTTC
CASSFTINEQFF
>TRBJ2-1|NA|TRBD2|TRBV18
TGTGCCAGCTCACCACCAAATTGGGCGGGAGCGGTTGACAATGAGCAGTTCTTC
CASSPPNWAGAVDNEQFF
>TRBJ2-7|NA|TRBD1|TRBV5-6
TGTGCCAGCAGCTTCGGACAGGGGGTGAACGAGCAGTACTTC
CASSFGQGVNEQYF
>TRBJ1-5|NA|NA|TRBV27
TGTGCCAGCAGTTTATTAGGTCTGAGCAATCAGCCCCAGCATTTT
CASSLLGLSNQPQHF
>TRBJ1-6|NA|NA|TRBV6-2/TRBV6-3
TGTGCCAGCAGCTCCGGACCACCCCTCCACTTT
CASSSGPPLHF
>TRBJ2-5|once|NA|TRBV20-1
TGCAGTGCTAGAGATGGTCTACGGCGGGGGACCCAGTACTTC
CSARDGLRRGTQYF
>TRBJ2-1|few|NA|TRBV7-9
TGTGCCAGCAGCTTAGGGGGGACCAATGAGCAGTTCTTC
CASSLGGTNEQFF
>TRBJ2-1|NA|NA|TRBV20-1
TGCAGTGCTACGGGACCCGGGACTCTTCGTAATGAGCAGTTCTTC
CSATGPGTLRNEQFF
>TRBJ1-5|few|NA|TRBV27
TGTGCCAGCAGTTTATCGATAGGGGGAAATCAGCCCCAGCATTTT
CASSLSIGGNQPQHF
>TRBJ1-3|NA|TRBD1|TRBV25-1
TGTGCCAGCAGTGCAGACAGGGGATTCTCTGGAAACACCATATATTTT
CASSADRGFSGNTIYF
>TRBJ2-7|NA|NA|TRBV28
TGTGCCAGCTATCCGCGGGCCTCGAGGGAGCAGTACTTC
CASYPRASREQYF
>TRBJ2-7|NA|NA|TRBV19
TGTGCCAGTAGCAGAGATTGGGGGGATACTAGCGAGCAGTACTTC
CASSRDWGDTSEQYF
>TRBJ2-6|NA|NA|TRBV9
TGTGCCAGCAGCATAGGAGGGGGCGCCGGAGGGGCCAACGTCCTGACTTTC
CASSIGGGAGGANVLTF
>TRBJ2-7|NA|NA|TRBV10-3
TGTGCCATCAGTGACAGTAGCTCCTACGAGCAGTACTTC
CAISDSSSYEQYF
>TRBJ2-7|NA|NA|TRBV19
TGTGCCAGCCAAATCTCTAAGAGCTCCTACGAGCAGTACTTC
CASQISKSSYEQYF
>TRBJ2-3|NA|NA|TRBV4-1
TGCGCCAGCAGCCCCGTCACAGATACGCAGTATTTT
CASSPVTDTQYF
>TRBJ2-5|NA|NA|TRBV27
TGTGCCAGCAGGGGCCTCCAAGAGACCCAGTACTTC
CASRGLQETQYF
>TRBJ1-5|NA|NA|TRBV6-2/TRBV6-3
TGTGCCAGCAGTCACGGCCCCGAGGGGGGTCAGCCCCAGCATTTT
CASSHGPEGGQPQHF
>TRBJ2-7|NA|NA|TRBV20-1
TGCAGTGCTCCCCTTAGCCACGAGCAGTACTTC
CSAPLSHEQYF
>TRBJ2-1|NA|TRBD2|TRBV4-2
TGTGCCAGCAGCCCCCCAGCGGGAGGGAACAATGAGCAGTTCTTC
CASSPPAGGNNEQFF
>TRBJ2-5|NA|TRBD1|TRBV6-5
TGTGCCAGCAGTTACTCGACAGGGAATTGGCAAGAGACCCAGTACTTC
CASSYSTGNWQETQYF